These 14 T cell receptor beta chains originate from one sample sequenced in a study of T cell responses to AZD1222 COVID-19 vaccine. Some clones are missing from TCRdb's copy, which holds only in-frame ones; the method was immunoSEQ multiplex PCR. The repertoire holds fewer than 200,000 clones, with approximately 93% as singletons. Sequencing used peripheral blood, obtained 28 days after the second AZD1222 dose. These receptors all stem from an adult who received the AZD1222 COVID-19 vaccine.

Only one count was recorded for this clone. The chain recombines TRBV6-5 with TRBJ2-1, with D perhaps TRBD2 (7 bases). The CDR3 has 15 residues. CDR1 is MNHEY, CDR2 SVGAGI, per germline. The V end lost 6 bases, the J end lost 3 bases, and 15 bases lay between the germline ends. CDR3 nucleotides: TGTGCCAGCAGCCGCGCGGGGGCGGGCTACAATGAGCAGTTCTTC. This gives the protein CASSRAGAGYNEQFF.

This clone appeared once. The rearrangement joins TRBV10-1 to TRBJ2-7; D is uncertain. With 0 bases removed from V and 5 bases from J, the gap between germline ends came to 14 bases. The CDR3 contains 15 residues. Germline V gives CDR1 WNHNN, CDR2 SYGVQD (reference sequence). The CDR3 protein is CASSESTLSRNEQYF. The CDR3 coding sequence is TGCGCCAGCAGTGAGTCAACCTTGTCTCGGAACGAGCAGTACTTC.

V gene TRBV12-3 or TRBV12-4 combines with J gene TRBJ1-3, with D possibly matching TRBD1 (6 bases). The CDR3 extends over 13 amino acids. V was shortened by 3 bases and J by 7 bases, with 10 bases between the two germline ends. The CDR3 DNA follows: TGTGCCAGCAGTTTTACAGGGCACAACACCATATATTTT. Protein: CASSFTGHNTIYF.

In this sample, this clone turned up a few times. CDR3 nucleotides: TGTGCCAGCAGCGTGGGAGGAGCGGGGGCCTCGGATGAGCAGTTCTTC. It encodes CASSVGGAGASDEQFF. This chain joins TRBV9 and TRBJ2-1; 8 nucleotides match TRBD2. Looked up from germline, CDR1 is SGDLS and CDR2 is YYNGEE. The CDR3 length is 16 residues. V was clipped by 2 bases and J by 8 bases; unmatched bases: 12.

The chain is built from TRBV19 and TRBJ1-2; D is ambiguous. Germline V gene sequence: CDR1 LNHDA, CDR2 SQIVND (reference sequence). The CDR3 contains 17 residues. Trimming took 5 bases from V and 6 from J, leaving 25 bases between them. CDR3 nucleotide sequence: TGTGCCAGTAGTCTGATGCGCTTAGGATCCTCAAGAGATGGCTACACCTTC. This codes for CASSLMRLGSSRDGYTF.

V usage is TRBV18 and J usage is TRBJ2-5; TRBD1 matches 12 bases. The V and J ends lost 3 bases and 3 bases, in that order; junction bases with no gene match: 2. CDR1 is KGHSH and CDR2 is LQKENI in the germline V gene. CDR3 size: 15 residues. The CDR3 DNA is TGTGCCAGCTCACCCGGGACAGGGGGCAAAGAGACCCAGTACTTC. Translated, it gives CASSPGTGGKETQYF.

The chain uses TRBV28 and TRBJ2-3; 11 bases are a match to TRBD2. The V gene end was trimmed by 3 bases and the J gene end by 6 bases; junction bases not matched to a gene: 14. The CDR3 is 18 residues long. Germline values: CDR1 MDHEN, CDR2 SYDVKM. CDR3 residues: CASSFLAGGELGWDTQYF. CDR3 in DNA: TGTGCCAGCAGTTTTCTAGCGGGAGGTGAATTAGGATGGGATACGCAGTATTTT.

This rearrangement joins TRBV6-2 or TRBV6-3 to TRBJ1-2; D unclear. Trimming cost V 2 bases and J 4 bases, with 5 bases left between them. This CDR3 has 12 residues. The germline V gene has CDR1 MNHEY and CDR2 SVGEGT. The CDR3 DNA sequence: TGTGCCAGCAGTTACCCCGTCTATGGCTACACCTTC. As protein: CASSYPVYGYTF.

The chain links TRBV19 to TRBJ1-2, with D uncertain. The length of the CDR3 is 12 residues. Germline values: CDR1 LNHDA, CDR2 SQIVND (reference sequence). The ends were cut back, 8 bases at V and 4 bases at J, with 11 bases in the middle. The CDR3 loop is CASGEGRYGYTF. Written as DNA, the CDR3 is TGTGCCAGTGGGGAGGGCCGCTATGGCTACACCTTC. The full variable domain, in which reference TRBV19 and TRBJ1-2 provide the parts outside the CDR3, is DGGITQSPKYLFRKEGQNVTLSCEQNLNHDAMYWYRQDPGQGLRLIYYSQIVNDFQKGDIAEGYSVSREKKESFPLTVTSAQKNPTAFYLCASGEGRYGYTFGSGTRLTVV.

The gene calls are TRBV7-9 and TRBJ2-1; D might be TRBD2 (6 bases). Trimming cost V 6 bases and J 6 bases, with 21 bases left between them. The CDR3 consists of 16 residues. Germline V gene sequence: CDR1 SEHNR, CDR2 FQNEAQ (reference sequence). The DNA of the CDR3 is TGTGCCAGCAGTTCCCTTCTTCCCGGAGGGCCCAATGAGCAGTTCTTC. It translates to CASSSLLPGGPNEQFF.

This chain uses TRBV4-2 with TRBJ2-2; TRBD2 matches at 9 bases. The CDR3 sequence is 17 residues long. The junction had 7 bases not matched to a gene; V was cut back by 0 bases and J by 5 bases. The germline V gene encodes CDR1 LGHNA and CDR2 YNFKEQ. CDR3 sequence (DNA): TGTGCCAGCAGCCAAGACGGGATAGCGGGGGTTACCGGGGAGCTGTTTTTT. Its protein product is CASSQDGIAGVTGELFF.

CDR3 residues: CASSQGGGLADFYEQYF. The CDR3 bases are TGTGCCAGCAGCCAAGGTGGCGGTCTAGCGGATTTCTACGAGCAGTACTTC. V gene TRBV4-2 combines with J gene TRBJ2-7; 7 bases match TRBD2. The germline CDR1 and CDR2 sequences are LGHNA and YNFKEQ. V was clipped by 1 base and J by 3 bases; unmatched bases: 12. The CDR3 is made up of 17 amino acids.

The chain uses TRBV3-1 (or the pseudogene TRBV3-2) and TRBJ1-1, with 7 bases that match TRBD1. CDR3 length: 17 amino acids. Germline V lookup: CDR1 LGHDT, CDR2 YNNKEL (reference sequence). J gave up 1 base and V 4 bases, and 12 bases lay outside the gene matches. As DNA, the CDR3 is TGTGCCAGCAGCCGTGGGGACAGAATAGTGGGGAACACTGAAGCTTTCTTT. Its translation is CASSRGDRIVGNTEAFF.

This clone was counted once. The CDR3 is CSVGRDRGGGYTF. The CDR3 region has the DNA TGCAGCGTTGGCCGGGACAGGGGAGGTGGCTACACCTTC. This chain uses TRBV29-1 with TRBJ1-2; 10 positions match TRBD1. CDR1 and CDR2 from the germline V gene are SQVTM and ANQGSEA. The ends lost 4 bases at V and 7 bases at J; junction bases unmatched: 6. CDR3 length equals 13 residues.